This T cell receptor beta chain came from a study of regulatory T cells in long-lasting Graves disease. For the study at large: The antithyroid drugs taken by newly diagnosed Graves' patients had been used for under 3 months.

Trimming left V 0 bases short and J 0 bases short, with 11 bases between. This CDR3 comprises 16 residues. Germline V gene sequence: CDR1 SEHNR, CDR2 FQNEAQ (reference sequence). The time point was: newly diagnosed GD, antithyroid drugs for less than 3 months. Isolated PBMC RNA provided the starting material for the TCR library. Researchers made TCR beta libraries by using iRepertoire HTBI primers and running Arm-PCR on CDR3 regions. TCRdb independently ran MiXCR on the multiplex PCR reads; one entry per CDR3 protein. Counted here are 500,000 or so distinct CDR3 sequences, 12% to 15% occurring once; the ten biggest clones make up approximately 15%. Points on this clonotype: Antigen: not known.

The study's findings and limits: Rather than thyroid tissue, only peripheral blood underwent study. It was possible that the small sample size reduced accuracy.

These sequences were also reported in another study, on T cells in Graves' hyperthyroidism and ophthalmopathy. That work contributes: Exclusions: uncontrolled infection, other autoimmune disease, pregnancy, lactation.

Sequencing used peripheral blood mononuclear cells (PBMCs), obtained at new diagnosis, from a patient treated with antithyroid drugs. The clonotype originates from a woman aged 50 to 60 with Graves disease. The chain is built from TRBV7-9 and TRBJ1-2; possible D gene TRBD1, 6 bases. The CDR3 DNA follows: TGTGCCAGCAGCTTAGCGGGGGCGTCTCCTAACTATGGCTACACCTTC. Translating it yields CASSLAGASPNYGYTF.